Each of the 3 T cell receptor beta chains below was sequenced from the same sample in a study of T cell repertoires in aging, cancer and after chemotherapy. The template was genomic DNA from peripheral blood, not RNA. TRB rearrangements spanning V, D and J were amplified using mixed TRB-A/B primers. TCRdb processed the multiplex PCR reads anew with MiXCR; each CDR3 protein has one entry. The sample carries 10,000 to 15,000 distinct CDR3 sequences, approximately 28% recorded once. Specimen: blood. Every receptor here comes from a human donor with a blood cancer.

In this sample, this clonotype turned up a few times. This chain uses TRBV7-9 with TRBJ2-3, with D unresolved. Trimming stripped 5 bases from V and 2 bases from J, with 2 bases between. Germline lookup yields CDR1 SEHNR and CDR2 FQNEAQ (reference sequence). The CDR3 runs 11 residues. The CDR3 coding sequence is TGTGCCAGCAGCGACACAGATACGCAGTATTTT. It translates to CASSDTDTQYF.

In this sample, this clonotype turned up many times. J is TRBJ2-5 and V is TRBV27; 7 positions agree with TRBD2. Germline V gene sequence: CDR1 MNHEY, CDR2 SMNVEV (reference sequence). CDR3 length: 15 amino acids. Trimming at V came to 4 bases and at J to 4 bases, leaving 9 bases not matched to a gene. CDR3 residues: CASSSPTGGGETQYF. As DNA, the CDR3 is TGTGCCAGCAGTTCGCCTACGGGGGGAGGAGAGACCCAGTACTTC.

The rearrangement links TRBV7-9 to TRBJ2-3; D remains ambiguous. CDR1 is SEHNR and CDR2 is FQNEAQ in the germline V gene (reference sequence). The CDR3 has 14 amino acids. V gave up 0 bases and J gave up 2 bases, with 6 bases separating them. The CDR3: CASSLAPATDTQYF. The CDR3 DNA reads TGTGCCAGCAGCTTAGCGCCGGCCACAGATACGCAGTATTTT.